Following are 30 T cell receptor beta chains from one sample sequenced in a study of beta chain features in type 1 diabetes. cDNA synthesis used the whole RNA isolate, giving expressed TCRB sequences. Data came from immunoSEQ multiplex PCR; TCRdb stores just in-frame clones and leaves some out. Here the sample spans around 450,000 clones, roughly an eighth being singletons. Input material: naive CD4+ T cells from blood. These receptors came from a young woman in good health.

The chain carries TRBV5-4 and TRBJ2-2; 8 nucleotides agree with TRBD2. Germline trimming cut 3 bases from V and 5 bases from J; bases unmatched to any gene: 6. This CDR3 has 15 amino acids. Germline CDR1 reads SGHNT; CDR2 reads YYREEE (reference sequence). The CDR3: CASSSERERTGELFF. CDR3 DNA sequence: TGTGCCAGCAGCTCCGAGCGGGAGAGGACCGGGGAGCTGTTTTTT.

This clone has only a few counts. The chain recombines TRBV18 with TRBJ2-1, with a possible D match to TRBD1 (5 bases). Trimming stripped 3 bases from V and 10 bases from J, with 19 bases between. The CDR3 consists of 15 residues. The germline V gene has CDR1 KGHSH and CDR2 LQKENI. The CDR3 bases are TGTGCCAGCTCACCGACAGTCGGCCCGGAGATAGAGCAGTTCTTC. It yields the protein CASSPTVGPEIEQFF.

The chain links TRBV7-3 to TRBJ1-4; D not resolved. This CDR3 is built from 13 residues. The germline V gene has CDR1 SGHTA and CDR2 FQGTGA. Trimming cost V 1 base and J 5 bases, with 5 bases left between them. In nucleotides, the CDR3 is TGTGCCAGCAGCTTAAAAGGGAATGAAAAACTGTTTTTT. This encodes CASSLKGNEKLFF.

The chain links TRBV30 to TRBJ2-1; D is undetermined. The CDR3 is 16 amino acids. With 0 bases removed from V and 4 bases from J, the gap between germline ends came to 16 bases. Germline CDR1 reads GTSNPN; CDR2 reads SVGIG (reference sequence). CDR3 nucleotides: TGTGCCTGGAGTGTCGTCGTACGGACGGTATACAATGAGCAGTTCTTC. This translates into CAWSVVVRTVYNEQFF.

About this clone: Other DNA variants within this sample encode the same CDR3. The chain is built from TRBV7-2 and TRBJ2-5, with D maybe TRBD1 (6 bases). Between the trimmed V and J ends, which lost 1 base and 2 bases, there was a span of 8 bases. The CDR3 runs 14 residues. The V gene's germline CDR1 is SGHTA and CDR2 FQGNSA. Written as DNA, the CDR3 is TGTGCCAGCAGCTTAGTCAGGGGTCAAGAGACCCAGTACTTC. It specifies CASSLVRGQETQYF.

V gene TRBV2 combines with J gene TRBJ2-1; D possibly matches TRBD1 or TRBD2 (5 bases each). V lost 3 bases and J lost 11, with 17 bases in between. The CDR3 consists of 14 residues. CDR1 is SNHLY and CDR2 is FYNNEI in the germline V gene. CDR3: CASSESQGESKQFF. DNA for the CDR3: TGTGCCAGCAGTGAGTCGCAGGGAGAAAGTAAGCAGTTCTTC.

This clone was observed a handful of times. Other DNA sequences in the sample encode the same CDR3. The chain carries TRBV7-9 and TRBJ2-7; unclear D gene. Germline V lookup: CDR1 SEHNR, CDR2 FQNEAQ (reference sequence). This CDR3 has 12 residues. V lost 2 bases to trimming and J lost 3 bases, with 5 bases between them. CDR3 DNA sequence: TGTGCCAGCAGCTTAACTGGCTACGAGCAGTACTTC. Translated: CASSLTGYEQYF.

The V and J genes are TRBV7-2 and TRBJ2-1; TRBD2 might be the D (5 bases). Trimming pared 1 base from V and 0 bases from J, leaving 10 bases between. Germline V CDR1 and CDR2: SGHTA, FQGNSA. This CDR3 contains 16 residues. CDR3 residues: CASSLGGHSSYNEQFF. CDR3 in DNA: TGTGCCAGCAGCTTAGGCGGGCACTCCTCCTACAATGAGCAGTTCTTC.

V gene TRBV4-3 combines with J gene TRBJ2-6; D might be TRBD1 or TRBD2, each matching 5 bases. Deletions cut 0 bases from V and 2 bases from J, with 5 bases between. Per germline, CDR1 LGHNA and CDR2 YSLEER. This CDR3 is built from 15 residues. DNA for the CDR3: TGCGCCAGCAGCCAAGAGGGGGCTGGGGCCAACGTCCTGACTTTC. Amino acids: CASSQEGAGANVLTF.

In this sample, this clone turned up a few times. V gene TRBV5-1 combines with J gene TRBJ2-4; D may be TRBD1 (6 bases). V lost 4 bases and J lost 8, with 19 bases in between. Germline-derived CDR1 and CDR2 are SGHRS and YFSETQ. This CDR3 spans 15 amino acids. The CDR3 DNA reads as TGCGCCAGCAGCCCCTCTGGCAGGGGCTGGGACATTCAGTACTTC. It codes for CASSPSGRGWDIQYF.

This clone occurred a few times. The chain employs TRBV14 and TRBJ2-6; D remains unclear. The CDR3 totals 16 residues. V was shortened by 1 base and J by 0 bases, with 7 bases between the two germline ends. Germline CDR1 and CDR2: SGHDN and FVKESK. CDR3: CASSQGHSSGANVLTF. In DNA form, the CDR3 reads TGTGCCAGCAGCCAAGGCCATAGCTCTGGGGCCAACGTCCTGACTTTC.

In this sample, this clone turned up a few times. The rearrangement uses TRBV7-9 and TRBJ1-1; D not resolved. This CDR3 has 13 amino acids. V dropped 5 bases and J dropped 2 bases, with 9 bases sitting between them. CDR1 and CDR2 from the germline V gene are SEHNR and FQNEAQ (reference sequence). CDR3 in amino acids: CASSAGANTEAFF. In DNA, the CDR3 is TGTGCCAGCAGCGCGGGAGCAAACACTGAAGCTTTCTTT.

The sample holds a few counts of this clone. DNA of the CDR3: TGTGCCAGCAGCCAAATCCGGGGATTCTACGAGCAGTACTTC. Protein product: CASSQIRGFYEQYF. This chain uses TRBV14 with TRBJ2-7, with a weak D call TRBD2 (5 bases). Trimming removed 2 bases from V and 3 bases from J, with 11 bases in between. Germline V gene lookup returns CDR1 SGHDN and CDR2 FVKESK. This CDR3 region has 14 residues. Complete variable domain (other parts from reference TRBV14 and TRBJ2-7): EAGVTQFPSHSVIEKGQTVTLRCDPISGHDNLYWYRRVMGKEIKFLLHFVKESKQDESGMPNNRFLAERTGGTYSTLKVQPAELEDSGVYFCASSQIRGFYEQYFGPGTRLTVT.

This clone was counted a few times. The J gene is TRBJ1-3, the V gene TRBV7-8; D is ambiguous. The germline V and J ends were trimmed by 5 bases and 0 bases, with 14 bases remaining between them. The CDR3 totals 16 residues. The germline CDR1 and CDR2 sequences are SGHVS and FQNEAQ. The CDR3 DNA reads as TGTGCCAGCAGCCTGAATGGGATCCACTCTGGAAACACCATATATTTT. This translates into CASSLNGIHSGNTIYF.

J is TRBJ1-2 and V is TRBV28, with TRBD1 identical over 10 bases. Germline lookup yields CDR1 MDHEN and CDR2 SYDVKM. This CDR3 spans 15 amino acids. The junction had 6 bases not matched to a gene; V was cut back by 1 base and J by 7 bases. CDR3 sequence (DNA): TGTGCCAGCAGTTTATCTGACAGGGGGCTGGTTGGCTACACCTTC. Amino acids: CASSLSDRGLVGYTF.

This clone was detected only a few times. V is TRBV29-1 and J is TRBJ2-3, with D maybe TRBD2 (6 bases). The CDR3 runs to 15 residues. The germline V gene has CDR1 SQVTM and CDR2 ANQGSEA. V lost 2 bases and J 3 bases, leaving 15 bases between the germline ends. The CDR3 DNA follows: TGCAGCGTTGAATCCGGACCAGGGAGGACAGATACGCAGTATTTT. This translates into CSVESGPGRTDTQYF.

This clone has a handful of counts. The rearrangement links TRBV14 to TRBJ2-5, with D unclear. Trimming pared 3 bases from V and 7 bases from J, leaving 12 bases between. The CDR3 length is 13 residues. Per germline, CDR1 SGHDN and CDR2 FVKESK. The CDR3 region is CASSQGTLGTQYF. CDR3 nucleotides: TGTGCCAGCAGCCAGGGTACTCTAGGGACCCAGTACTTC.

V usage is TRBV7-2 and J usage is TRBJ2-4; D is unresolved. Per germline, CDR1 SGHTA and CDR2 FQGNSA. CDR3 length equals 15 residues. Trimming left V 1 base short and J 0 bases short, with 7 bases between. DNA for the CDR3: TGTGCCAGCAGCTTAGTCGGCCTAGCCAAAAACATTCAGTACTTC. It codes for CASSLVGLAKNIQYF.

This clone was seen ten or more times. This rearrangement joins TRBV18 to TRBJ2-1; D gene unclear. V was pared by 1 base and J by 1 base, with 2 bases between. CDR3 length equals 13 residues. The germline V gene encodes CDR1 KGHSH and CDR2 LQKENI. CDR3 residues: CASSPLSYNEQFF. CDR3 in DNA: TGTGCCAGCTCACCACTTTCCTACAATGAGCAGTTCTTC.

CDR3 sequence (DNA): TGCGCCAGCAGCAGGGCCCTTAATGAAAAACTGTTTTTT. This encodes CASSRALNEKLFF. The rearrangement links TRBV4-1 to TRBJ1-4; no firm D call. CDR1 and CDR2 from the germline V gene are MGHRA and YSYEKL. The CDR3 covers 13 residues. Trimming stripped 5 bases from V and 4 bases from J, with 8 bases between.

The CDR3 region is CASSYSGTGRYEQYF. The CDR3 DNA is TGTGCCAGCAGTTATTCCGGGACAGGGCGCTACGAGCAGTACTTC. The genes are TRBV6-5 and TRBJ2-7; 9 nucleotides line up with TRBD1. Losses at the gene ends were 3 bases for V and 3 bases for J; bases not matched to a gene: 6. This CDR3 is built from 15 residues. Germline V gives CDR1 MNHEY, CDR2 SVGAGI.

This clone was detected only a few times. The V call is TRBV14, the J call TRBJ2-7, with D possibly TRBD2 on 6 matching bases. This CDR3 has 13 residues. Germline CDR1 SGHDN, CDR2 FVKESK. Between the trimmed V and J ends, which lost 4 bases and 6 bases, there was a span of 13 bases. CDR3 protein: CASSRTSHGEQYF. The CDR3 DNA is TGTGCCAGCAGCCGAACTAGCCACGGCGAGCAGTACTTC.

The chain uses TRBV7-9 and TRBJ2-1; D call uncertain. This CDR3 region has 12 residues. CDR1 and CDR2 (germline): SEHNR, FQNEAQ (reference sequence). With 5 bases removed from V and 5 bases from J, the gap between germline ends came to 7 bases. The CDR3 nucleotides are TGTGCCAGCAGCCTTAGGAACAATGAGCAGTTCTTC. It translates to CASSLRNNEQFF.

The CDR3 coding sequence is TGCGCCAGCAGCTTGGTCTCGACGGGCGAGCAGTACGTC. Its translation: CASSLVSTGEQYV. The rearrangement links TRBV5-1 to TRBJ2-7; unclear D gene. V lost 0 bases, J lost 6 bases, and 10 bases lay in between. The germline V gene encodes CDR1 SGHRS and CDR2 YFSETQ. This CDR3 is 13 amino acids long.

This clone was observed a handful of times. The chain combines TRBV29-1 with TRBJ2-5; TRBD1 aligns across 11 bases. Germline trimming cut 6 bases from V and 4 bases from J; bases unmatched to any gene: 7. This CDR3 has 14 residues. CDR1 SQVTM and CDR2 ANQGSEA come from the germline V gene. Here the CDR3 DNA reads TGCAGCGTAACGCCGGGACAGGGGGGAGAGACCCAGTACTTC. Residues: CSVTPGQGGETQYF.

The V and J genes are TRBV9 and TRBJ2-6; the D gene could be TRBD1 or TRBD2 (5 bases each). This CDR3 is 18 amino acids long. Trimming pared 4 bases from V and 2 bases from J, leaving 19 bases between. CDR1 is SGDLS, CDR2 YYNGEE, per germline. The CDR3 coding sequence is TGTGCCAGCAGCCCGAGGGACCCTGGTTACGCTGGGGCCAACGTCCTGACTTTC. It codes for CASSPRDPGYAGANVLTF.

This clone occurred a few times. The CDR3 loop reads CASSVVENEQFF. CDR3 nucleotides: TGTGCCAGCAGCGTGGTAGAGAATGAGCAGTTCTTC. The chain links TRBV11-3 to TRBJ2-1; no clear D. This CDR3 contains 12 residues. CDR1 and CDR2 (germline): SGHNT, YENEEA. The V gene lost 5 bases and the J gene lost 7 bases, with 9 bases spanning the gap.

In DNA, the CDR3 is TGTGCCATCAGCGAGCGGGAGGGCCTTAGTTCCGAGCAGTACTTC. It encodes CAISEREGLSSEQYF. The rearrangement joins TRBV10-3 to TRBJ2-7; 10 positions agree with TRBD2. The CDR3 is 15 amino acids. J lost 6 bases, V lost 6 bases, and 11 bases had no gene match. The germline V gene has CDR1 ENHRY and CDR2 SYGVKD.

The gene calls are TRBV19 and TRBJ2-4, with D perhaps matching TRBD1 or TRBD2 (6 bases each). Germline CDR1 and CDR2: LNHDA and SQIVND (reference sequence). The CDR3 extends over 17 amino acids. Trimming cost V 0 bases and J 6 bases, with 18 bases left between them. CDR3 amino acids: CASSIDFGGRGGNIQYF. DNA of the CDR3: TGTGCCAGTAGTATAGATTTCGGGGGCCGAGGGGGAAACATTCAGTACTTC. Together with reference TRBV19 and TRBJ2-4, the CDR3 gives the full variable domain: DGGITQSPKYLFRKEGQNVTLSCEQNLNHDAMYWYRQDPGQGLRLIYYSQIVNDFQKGDIAEGYSVSREKKESFPLTVTSAQKNPTAFYLCASSIDFGGRGGNIQYFGAGTRLSVL.

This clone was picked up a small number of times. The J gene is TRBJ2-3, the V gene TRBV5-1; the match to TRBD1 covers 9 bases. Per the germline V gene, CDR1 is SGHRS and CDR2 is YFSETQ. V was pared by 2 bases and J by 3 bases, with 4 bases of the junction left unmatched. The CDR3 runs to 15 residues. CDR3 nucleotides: TGCGCCAGCAGCTTTCGGACAGGGGAAACAGATACGCAGTATTTT. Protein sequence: CASSFRTGETDTQYF.